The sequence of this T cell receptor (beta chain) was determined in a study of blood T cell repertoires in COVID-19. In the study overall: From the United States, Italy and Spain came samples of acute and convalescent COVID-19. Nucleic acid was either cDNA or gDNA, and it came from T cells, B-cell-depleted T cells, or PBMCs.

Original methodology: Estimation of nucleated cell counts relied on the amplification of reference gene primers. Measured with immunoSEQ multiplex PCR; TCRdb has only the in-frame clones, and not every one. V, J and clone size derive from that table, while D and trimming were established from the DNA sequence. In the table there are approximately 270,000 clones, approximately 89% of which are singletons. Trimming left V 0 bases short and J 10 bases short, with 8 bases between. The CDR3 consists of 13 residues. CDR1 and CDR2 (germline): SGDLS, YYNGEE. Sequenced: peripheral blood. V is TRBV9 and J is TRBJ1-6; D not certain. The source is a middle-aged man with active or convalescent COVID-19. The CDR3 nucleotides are TGTGCCAGCAGCGTAGGAGCCTCCTCACCCCTCCACTTT. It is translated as CASSVGASSPLHF.